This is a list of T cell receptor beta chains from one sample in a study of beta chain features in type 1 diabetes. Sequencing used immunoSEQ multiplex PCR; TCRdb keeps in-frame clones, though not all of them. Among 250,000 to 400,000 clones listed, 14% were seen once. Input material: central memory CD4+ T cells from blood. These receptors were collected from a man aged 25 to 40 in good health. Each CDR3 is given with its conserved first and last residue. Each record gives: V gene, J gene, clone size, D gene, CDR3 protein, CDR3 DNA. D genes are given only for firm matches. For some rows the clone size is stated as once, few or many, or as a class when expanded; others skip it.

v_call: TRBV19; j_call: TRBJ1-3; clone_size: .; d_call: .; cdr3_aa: CASTAIGSGNTIYF; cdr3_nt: TGTGCCAGTACCGCAATTGGCTCTGGAAACACCATATATTTT
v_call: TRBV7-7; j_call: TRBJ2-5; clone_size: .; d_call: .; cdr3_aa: CASSLGLVETQYF; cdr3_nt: TGTGCCAGCAGCTTAGGGCTTGTGGAGACCCAGTACTTC
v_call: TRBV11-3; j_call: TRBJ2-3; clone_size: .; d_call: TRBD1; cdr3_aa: CASSGNRGDTQYF; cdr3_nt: TGTGCCAGCAGCGGTAACAGGGGAGATACGCAGTATTTT
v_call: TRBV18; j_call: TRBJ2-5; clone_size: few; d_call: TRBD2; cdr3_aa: CASSPASRGVETQYF; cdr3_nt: TGTGCCAGCTCACCAGCGAGCCGGGGGGTCGAGACCCAGTACTTC
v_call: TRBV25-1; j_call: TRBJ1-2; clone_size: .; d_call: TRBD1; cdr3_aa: CASSWGGTGGSGYTF; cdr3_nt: TGTGCCAGCAGTTGGGGTGGGACAGGCGGCTCTGGCTACACCTTC
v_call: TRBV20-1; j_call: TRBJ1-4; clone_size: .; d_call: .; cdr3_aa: CSANTGPKLFF; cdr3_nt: TGCAGTGCTAACACCGGACCGAAACTGTTTTTT
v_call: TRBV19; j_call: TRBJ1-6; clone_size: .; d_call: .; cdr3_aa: CASRPPNSPLHF; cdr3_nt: TGTGCCAGTAGGCCGCCCAATTCACCCCTCCACTTT
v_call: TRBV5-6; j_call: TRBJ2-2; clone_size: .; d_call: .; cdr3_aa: CASSLSFGELFF; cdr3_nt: TGTGCCAGCAGCTTGTCGTTCGGGGAGCTGTTTTTT
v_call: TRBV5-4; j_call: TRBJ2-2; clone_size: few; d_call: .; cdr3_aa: CASSGGPNSNTGELFF; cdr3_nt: TGTGCCAGCAGCGGAGGACCGAATTCTAACACCGGGGAGCTGTTTTTT
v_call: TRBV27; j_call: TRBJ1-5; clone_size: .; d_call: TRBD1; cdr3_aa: CASSLRPIQGISNQPQHF; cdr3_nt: TGTGCCAGCAGTTTAAGACCTATACAGGGGATCAGCAATCAGCCCCAGCATTTT
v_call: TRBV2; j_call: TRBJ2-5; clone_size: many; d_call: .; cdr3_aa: CASSEALRGREETQYF; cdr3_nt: TGTGCCAGCAGTGAAGCGCTTCGGGGCAGGGAAGAGACCCAGTACTTC
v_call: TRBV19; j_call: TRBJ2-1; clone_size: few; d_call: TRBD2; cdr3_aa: CASSIGTRVLYNEQFF; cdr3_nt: TGTGCCAGTAGTATAGGGACTAGGGTCCTCTACAATGAGCAGTTCTTC
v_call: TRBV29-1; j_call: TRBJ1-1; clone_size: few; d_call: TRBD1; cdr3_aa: CSVGQVGTEAFF; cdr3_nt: TGCAGCGTGGGACAGGTGGGCACTGAAGCTTTCTTT
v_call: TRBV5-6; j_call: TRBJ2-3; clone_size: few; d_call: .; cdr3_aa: CASSLVGGPTDTQYF; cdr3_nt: TGTGCCAGCAGCTTGGTGGGGGGCCCCACAGATACGCAGTATTTT
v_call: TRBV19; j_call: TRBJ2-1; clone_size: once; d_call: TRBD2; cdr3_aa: CASTRLAGGYNEQFF; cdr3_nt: TGTGCCAGTACACGACTAGCGGGAGGTTACAATGAGCAGTTCTTC
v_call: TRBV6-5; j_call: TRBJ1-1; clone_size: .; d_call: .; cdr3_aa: CASSYGVPSQGTEAFF; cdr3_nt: TGTGCCAGCAGTTACGGGGTCCCCTCCCAGGGCACTGAAGCTTTCTTT
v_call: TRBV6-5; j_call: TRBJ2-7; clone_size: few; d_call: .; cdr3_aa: CASSPRQVIEQYF; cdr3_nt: TGTGCCAGCAGTCCGAGACAGGTTATCGAGCAGTACTTC
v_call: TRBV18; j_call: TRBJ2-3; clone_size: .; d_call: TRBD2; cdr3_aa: CASRSSGYTDTQYF; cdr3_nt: TGTGCCAGCAGGTCTAGCGGCTACACAGATACGCAGTATTTT
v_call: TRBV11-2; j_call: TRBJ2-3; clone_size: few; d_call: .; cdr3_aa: CASSPAADTQYF; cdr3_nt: TGTGCCAGCAGTCCCGCGGCAGATACGCAGTATTTT
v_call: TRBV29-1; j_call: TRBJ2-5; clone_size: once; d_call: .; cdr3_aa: CSAEGVYETQYF; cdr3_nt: TGCAGCGCCGAAGGTGTGTATGAGACCCAGTACTTC
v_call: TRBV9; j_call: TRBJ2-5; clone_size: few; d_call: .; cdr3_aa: CASSVAVGGQETQYF; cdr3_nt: TGTGCCAGCAGCGTAGCGGTAGGGGGACAAGAGACCCAGTACTTC
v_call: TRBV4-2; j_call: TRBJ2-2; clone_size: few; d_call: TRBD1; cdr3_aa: CASSQRTGGDTGELFF; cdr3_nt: TGTGCCAGCAGCCAGAGGACAGGGGGCGACACCGGGGAGCTGTTTTTT
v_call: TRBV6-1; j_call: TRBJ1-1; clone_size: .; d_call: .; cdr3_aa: CASRDSPNTEAFF; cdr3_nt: TGTGCCAGCAGGGACAGCCCGAACACTGAAGCTTTCTTT
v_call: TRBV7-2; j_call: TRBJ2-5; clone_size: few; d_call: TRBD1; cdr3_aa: CASSNSGTGGETQYF; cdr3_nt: TGTGCCAGCAGCAACTCCGGGACAGGCGGGGAGACCCAGTACTTC
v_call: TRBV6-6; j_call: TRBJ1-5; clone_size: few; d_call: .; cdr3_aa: CASSPLGGSNQPQHF; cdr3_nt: TGTGCCAGCAGTCCTTTAGGCGGGAGCAATCAGCCCCAGCATTTT
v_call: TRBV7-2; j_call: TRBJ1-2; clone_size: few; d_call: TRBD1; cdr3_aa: CASSVDRGHGYTF; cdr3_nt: TGTGCCAGCAGCGTGGACAGGGGGCATGGCTACACCTTC
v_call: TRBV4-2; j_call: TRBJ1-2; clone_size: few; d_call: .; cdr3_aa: CASSQPRSRGAYGYTF; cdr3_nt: TGTGCCAGCAGCCAACCCCGGAGCCGGGGGGCCTATGGCTACACCTTC